These 27 T cell receptor beta chains originate from one sample sequenced in a study of blood T cells in healthy people across ages. A second roughly 6 to 11 cycle PCR used barcoded and J-beta primers. TCRdb processed the 5' RACE reads anew with MiXCR; each CDR3 protein has one entry. Among some 1.4 million distinct CDR3 sequences listed, around 42% were seen once. The sample taken for sequencing was blood. The source of these receptors is a woman younger than 30 in good health.

V is TRBV2 and J is TRBJ1-4, with D unclear. Germline V CDR1 and CDR2: SNHLY, FYNNEI. The V end was cut by 6 bases, the J end by 5 bases, with 13 bases between. The CDR3 sequence is 14 residues long. The CDR3 DNA is TGTGCCAGCAGGGCGACCGTTTTAAATGAAAAACTGTTTTTT. It yields the protein CASRATVLNEKLFF.

This clonotype was observed a few times. The chain joins TRBV27 to TRBJ2-7; TRBD1 is a possible D gene (5 bases). Germline values: CDR1 MNHEY, CDR2 SMNVEV (reference sequence). Between the trimmed V and J ends, which lost 6 bases and 0 bases, there was a span of 15 bases. The CDR3 sequence is 15 residues long. CDR3 nucleotides: TGTGCCAGCAGCCCAAGGGGTGTTAGCTCCTACGAGCAGTACTTC. Protein: CASSPRGVSSYEQYF.

A few counts support this clonotype. The DNA of the CDR3 is TGTGCCAGCAGCCGGCAGCGGGAGATGGCAGAGACCCAGTACTTC. Its protein product is CASSRQREMAETQYF. This chain links TRBV7-2 with TRBJ2-5, with 8 bases aligning to TRBD2. Germline lookup yields CDR1 SGHTA and CDR2 FQGNSA. Unmatched junction bases numbered 9, after V lost 5 bases and J lost 4 bases. This CDR3 region has 15 residues.

V gene TRBV5-1 combines with J gene TRBJ2-3; 7 bases match TRBD1. J lost 5 bases, V lost 4 bases, and 13 bases had no gene match. From germline, CDR1 is SGHRS and CDR2 YFSETQ. CDR3 length equals 16 residues. CDR3 bases: TGCGCCAGCAGCGCCACGGGACAGTGGGGACAAGATACGCAGTATTTT. This sequence encodes CASSATGQWGQDTQYF.

This clonotype came up a few times. Here the CDR3 DNA reads TGTGCCAGCAGCGTTACGGAGAACACTGAAGCTTTCTTT. Amino acids: CASSVTENTEAFF. This chain links TRBV9 with TRBJ1-1; D gene ambiguous. The CDR3 runs to 13 residues. Trimming shortened V by 2 bases and J by 1 base, and 6 bases separated the two germline ends. In germline, CDR1 is SGDLS, CDR2 YYNGEE.

The chain links TRBV5-1 to TRBJ1-2; the D gene is possibly TRBD1 (6 bases). This CDR3 comprises 17 residues. With 0 bases removed from V and 0 bases from J, the gap between germline ends came to 15 bases. Germline CDR1 is SGHRS and CDR2 is YFSETQ. The CDR3 region is CASSLGLGRGPNYGYTF. In DNA form, the CDR3 reads TGCGCCAGCAGCTTGGGATTGGGCAGGGGCCCTAACTATGGCTACACCTTC.

The gene calls are TRBV12-3 or TRBV12-4 and TRBJ2-3, with TRBD2 matching over 13 bases. Trimming took 5 bases from V and 3 from J; bases not matched to a gene: 8. The CDR3 totals 17 residues. The CDR3 DNA reads as TGTGCCAGCAGTCCCGGGACTAGCGGGATTTCAACAGATACGCAGTATTTT. It is translated as CASSPGTSGISTDTQYF.

The chain couples TRBV28 to TRBJ2-1; the D call may be TRBD1 or TRBD2 (5 bases each). The V gene's germline CDR1 is MDHEN and CDR2 SYDVKM. This CDR3 is built from 13 residues. V was shortened by 6 bases and J by 6 bases, with 12 bases between the two germline ends. The CDR3 sequence: CASSGAPSNEQFF. The CDR3 DNA is TGTGCCAGCAGCGGGGCCCCGTCCAATGAGCAGTTCTTC.

The table lists this clonotype with many counts. The chain is built from TRBV25-1 and TRBJ2-1; the match to TRBD1 covers 8 bases. V lost 4 bases, J lost 2 bases, and 13 bases stayed unmatched. CDR1 is MGHDK and CDR2 is SYGVNS in the germline V gene. CDR3 length equals 18 residues. CDR3 nucleotides: TGTGCCAGCAGTGTATCGTCGGGTGGGGACAGGACCTACAATGAGCAGTTCTTC. It codes for CASSVSSGGDRTYNEQFF.

Details on this clonotype: One junction end does not reproduce the germline sequence, and a read error may be involved. The rearrangement uses TRBV20-1 and TRBJ2-1; 7 bases map to TRBD2. Near its end, the DNA agrees better with TRBJ2-7, so the J call may be wrong. The germline gives CDR1 DFQATT, CDR2 SNEGSKA (reference sequence). This CDR3 contains 13 residues. The CDR3 sequence: CSSSGAVYNEQYF. CDR3 in DNA: TGCAGTTCTAGCGGAGCCGTCTACAATGAGCAGTACTTC.

The V gene is TRBV3-1, the J gene TRBJ1-5; no firm D call. The CDR3 is 14 amino acids. Looked up from germline, CDR1 is LGHDT and CDR2 is YNNKEL (reference sequence). Trimming left V 4 bases short and J 4 bases short, with 11 bases between. Here the CDR3 reads CASSPLWLNQPQHF. CDR3 DNA sequence: TGTGCCAGCAGCCCCTTGTGGTTAAATCAGCCCCAGCATTTT.

The rearrangement joins TRBV7-2 to TRBJ1-1; possible D gene TRBD1, 5 bases. The germline gives CDR1 SGHTA, CDR2 FQGNSA. Trimming pared 5 bases from V and 10 bases from J, leaving 32 bases between. The length of the CDR3 is 18 residues. CDR3 bases: TGTGCCAGCAGCCCATCTCCCATGACGGCGCCGGCCTTTGGGGGAGCTTTCTTT. This translates into CASSPSPMTAPAFGGAFF.

The chain uses TRBV6-1 and TRBJ2-3, with D possibly being TRBD1 or TRBD2 (5 bases each). Trimming stripped 9 bases from V and 0 bases from J, with 10 bases between. Per the germline V gene, CDR1 is MNHNS and CDR2 is SASEGT. The CDR3 loop spans 13 amino acids. The CDR3 coding sequence is TGTGCCAGAGGGGACGTTAGCACAGATACGCAGTATTTT. Translating gives CARGDVSTDTQYF.

The V and J genes are TRBV12-3 or TRBV12-4 and TRBJ2-7; the D gene is possibly TRBD1 (6 bases). Trimming cost V 5 bases and J 4 bases, with 15 bases left between them. CDR3 size: 14 residues. CDR3 sequence: CASSQGTLRYEQYF. CDR3 bases: TGTGCCAGCAGTCAGGGGACCCTAAGGTACGAGCAGTACTTC.

In the case of this clonotype: The junction and the germline gene differ at one end; a read error may be behind it. This rearrangement joins TRBV3-1 to TRBJ1-4, with D possibly matching TRBD1 (6 bases). CDR3 length equals 14 residues. The V gene's germline CDR1 is LGHDT and CDR2 YNNKEL (reference sequence). CDR3 in DNA: TGTGCCAGCAGCCGAAAAGGGGGAAATGAAAAACCGTTTTTT. Translated: CASSRKGGNEKPFF.

This chain links TRBV5-8 with TRBJ2-1, with 11 bases lining up with TRBD1. The V segment lost 0 bases and the J segment 4 bases; nucleotides outside the gene matches: 6. Germline CDR1 and CDR2: SGHTS and YDEGEE. The CDR3 consists of 17 residues. This CDR3 is CASSLAWGQGDYNEQFF. Written as DNA, the CDR3 is TGTGCCAGCAGCTTGGCTTGGGGACAGGGGGATTACAATGAGCAGTTCTTC. The full variable domain, completed using reference TRBV5-8 and TRBJ2-1, is EAGVTQSPTHLIKTRGQQATLRCSPISGHTSVYWYQQALGLGLQFLLWYDEGEERNRGNFPPRFSGRQFPNYSSELNVNALELEDSALYLCASSLAWGQGDYNEQFFGPGTRLTVL.

This clonotype was counted at least ten times. The chain employs TRBV4-2 and TRBJ2-7; D gene ambiguous. Germline-derived CDR1 and CDR2 are LGHNA and YNFKEQ. V lost 2 bases, J lost 1 base, and 6 bases lay in between. CDR3 length: 13 amino acids. CDR3 nucleotide sequence: TGTGCCAGCAGCCAAATTACTTCCTACGAGCAGTACTTC. The encoded protein is CASSQITSYEQYF.

This clonotype was observed a handful of times. The chain recombines TRBV7-2 with TRBJ2-1, with D tentatively TRBD1 or TRBD2 (6 bases each). The CDR3 length is 15 residues. The V end was cut by 5 bases, the J end by 6 bases, with 17 bases between. Germline CDR1 is SGHTA and CDR2 is FQGNSA. The CDR3 reads CASSPRGHGSNEQFF. CDR3 coding DNA: TGTGCCAGCAGCCCCCGGGGACACGGGAGCAATGAGCAGTTCTTC.

The chain couples TRBV7-8 to TRBJ2-1; TRBD2 aligns across 7 bases. Germline-derived CDR1 and CDR2 are SGHVS and FQNEAQ. The CDR3 loop spans 13 amino acids. The CDR3 DNA reads TGTGTAAGCGGGGCCGTAGACAACAATGAGCAGTTCTTC. Translating gives CVSGAVDNNEQFF.

This sequence joins TRBV28 and TRBJ2-1; D may match TRBD1 or TRBD2 (6 bases each). V was trimmed by 8 bases and J by 6 bases, leaving 20 bases between them. Germline V lookup: CDR1 MDHEN, CDR2 SYDVKM. This CDR3 has 15 amino acids. CDR3 nucleotides: TGTGCCAGCTGCCAAGGGGGGACTGGTTTCAATGAGCAGTTCTTC. It translates to CASCQGGTGFNEQFF.

The chain combines TRBV6-5 with TRBJ1-1; D remains unclear. CDR3 length: 14 residues. Germline CDR1 and CDR2: MNHEY and SVGAGI. V was shortened by 2 bases and J by 0 bases, with 7 bases between the two germline ends. The CDR3 region has the DNA TGTGCCAGCAGTTACGATCGGGTGAACACTGAAGCTTTCTTT. This translates into CASSYDRVNTEAFF.

The chain joins TRBV10-1 to TRBJ2-1; 9 nucleotides agree with TRBD2. The end of the DNA is better explained by TRBJ2-7, so the J call may be wrong. Germline V gene sequence: CDR1 WNHNN, CDR2 SYGVQD (reference sequence). This CDR3 comprises 16 residues. The CDR3 DNA sequence: TGCGCCAGCAGCGATGCTATAGCGGGAGCCTACAATGAGCAGTACTTC. Its translation: CASSDAIAGAYNEQYF.

The rearrangement joins TRBV20-1 to TRBJ2-7; 15 nucleotides align to TRBD2. Germline loops: CDR1 DFQATT, CDR2 SNEGSKA (reference sequence). The CDR3 has 14 amino acids. After removal of 4 bases from V and 4 bases from J, the junction contained 2 bases not matched to a gene. CDR3 region: CSATGTSGRYEQYF. The CDR3 DNA follows: TGCAGTGCTACGGGGACTAGCGGGAGGTACGAGCAGTACTTC.

This clonotype has more than one count but fewer than ten. The genes are TRBV7-2 and TRBJ2-1; D perhaps matches TRBD2 (6 bases). Germline V gene data show CDR1 as SGHTA and CDR2 as FQGNSA. The CDR3 sequence is 15 residues long. Trimming shortened V by 1 base and J by 5 bases, and 12 bases separated the two germline ends. In DNA form, the CDR3 reads TGTGCCAGCAGCTTAGAGGTTAGCGGAAACAATGAGCAGTTCTTC. Its protein is CASSLEVSGNNEQFF.

This clonotype was picked up a small number of times. The chain is built from TRBV7-2 and TRBJ2-1; 8 bases fit TRBD2. The CDR3 sequence is 15 residues long. Trimming took 5 bases from V and 3 from J; bases not matched to a gene: 6. Germline V CDR1 and CDR2: SGHTA, FQGNSA. CDR3 in DNA: TGTGCCAGCAGCCCCACCGCGGGGGGCTACAATGAGCAGTTCTTC. It translates to CASSPTAGGYNEQFF.

The table lists this clonotype with a few counts. J is TRBJ1-5 and V is TRBV4-1; no clear D gene. The CDR3 has 15 amino acids. CDR1 is MGHRA, CDR2 YSYEKL, per germline. Trimming pared 0 bases from V and 3 bases from J, leaving 9 bases between. Written as DNA, the CDR3 is TGCGCCAGCAGCCAAGATCGGGCAGCCAATCAGCCCCAGCATTTT. Amino acids: CASSQDRAANQPQHF.

In this sample, this clonotype turned up a few times. J is TRBJ2-5 and V is TRBV29-1; D uncertain. CDR1 and CDR2 (germline): SQVTM, ANQGSEA. With 4 bases removed from V and 1 base from J, the gap between germline ends came to 7 bases. The CDR3 is made up of 12 amino acids. The CDR3 is CSVGPTQETQYF. For the CDR3, the DNA is TGCAGCGTTGGCCCGACCCAAGAGACCCAGTACTTC.